Listed here are 4 T cell receptor beta chains from one sample, sequenced in a study of cytotoxic CD8 clonotypes in ibrutinib-treated CLL (dated by TCRdb to 2020 to 2022). The library relied on the immunoSEQ multiplex PCR assay. In TCRdb, the immuneACCESS table is reduced to in-frame sequences with V and J assigned. These tables do not hold every clone; where another copy was compared, an unresolved V gene accounts for under half, and the others remain unexplained. The sample profile shows under 300,000 clones; less than 85% of them were found once. The leading ten clones occupy about 6% of the sample. The time point label for this specimen denotes: progressive disease on ibrutinib. The sample here was PBMCs, taken at disease progression, from a patient treated with ibrutinib. The receptors were gathered from a human donor with chronic lymphocytic leukemia.

V and J are TRBV6-5 and TRBJ2-3; D gene uncertain. The CDR3 sequence is 13 residues long. The V gene lost 6 bases and the J gene lost 5 bases, with 12 bases spanning the gap. Germline loops: CDR1 MNHEY, CDR2 SVGAGI. The CDR3 DNA reads as TGTGCCAGCAGCATACGGACCGAAGATACGCAGTATTTT. Translation: CASSIRTEDTQYF.

The chain carries TRBV7-3 and TRBJ2-7; 7 bases agree with TRBD2. CDR3 length: 13 residues. Looked up from germline, CDR1 is SGHTA and CDR2 is FQGTGA. Trimming cost V 2 bases and J 6 bases; bases outside gene matches: 4. Written as DNA, the CDR3 is TGTGCCAGCAGCTTACCCCCTAGCGGCGAGCAGTACTTC. Its protein is CASSLPPSGEQYF.

This clone was picked up a small number of times. The chain links TRBV5-8 to TRBJ1-6, with 7 positions matching TRBD1. The V and J ends lost 3 bases and 4 bases, in that order; junction bases with no gene match: 1. CDR1 is SGHTS and CDR2 is YDEGEE in the germline V gene. This CDR3 contains 14 residues. CDR3: CASSYRGYNSPLHF. In DNA form, the CDR3 reads TGTGCCAGCAGCTACAGGGGTTATAATTCACCCCTCCACTTT.

The chain uses TRBV9 and TRBJ2-3; either TRBD1 or TRBD2 may fit D (6 bases each). Germline CDR1 reads SGDLS; CDR2 reads YYNGEE. This CDR3 is built from 17 residues. V lost 3 bases and J 4 bases, leaving 21 bases between the germline ends. The CDR3 here is CASSGRDTVAVADTQYF. The CDR3 coding sequence is TGTGCCAGCAGCGGGAGGGACACCGTAGCGGTAGCAGATACGCAGTATTTT.